This T cell receptor beta chain is from a study of blood T cell repertoires in COVID-19. The CDR3 is 13 amino acids. V lost 6 bases and J 4 bases, leaving 12 bases between the germline ends. Germline-derived CDR1 and CDR2 are MNHNY and SVGAGI (reference sequence). Sequencing was performed with immunoSEQ multiplex PCR; in TCRdb, only in-frame clones are kept and a portion is missing. The sample has 150,000 to 200,000 clones, approximately 87% seen once. This receptor was obtained from a man between 18 and 29 years old with active or convalescent COVID-19. The V gene is TRBV6-6, the J gene TRBJ1-1; D perhaps matches TRBD1 (5 bases). The specimen sequenced was peripheral blood. This chain's CDR3 is CASSLQGVTEAFF. Written as DNA, the CDR3 is TGTGCCAGCAGCCTACAAGGGGTCACTGAAGCTTTCTTT.